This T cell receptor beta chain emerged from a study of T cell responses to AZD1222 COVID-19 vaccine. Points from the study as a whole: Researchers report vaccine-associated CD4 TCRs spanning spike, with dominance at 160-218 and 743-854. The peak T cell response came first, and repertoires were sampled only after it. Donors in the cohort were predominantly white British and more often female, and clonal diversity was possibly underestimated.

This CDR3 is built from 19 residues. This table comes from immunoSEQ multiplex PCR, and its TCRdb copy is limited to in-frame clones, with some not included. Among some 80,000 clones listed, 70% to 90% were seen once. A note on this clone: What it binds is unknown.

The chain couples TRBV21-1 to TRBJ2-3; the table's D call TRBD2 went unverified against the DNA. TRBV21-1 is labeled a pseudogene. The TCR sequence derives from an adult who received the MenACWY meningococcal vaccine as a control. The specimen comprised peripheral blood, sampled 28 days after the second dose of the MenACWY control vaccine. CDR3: CASSNSQGLAGQSTDTQYF. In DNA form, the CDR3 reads TGTGCCAGCAGCAACTCCCAGGGACTAGCGGGACAGAGCACAGATACGCAGTATTTT.